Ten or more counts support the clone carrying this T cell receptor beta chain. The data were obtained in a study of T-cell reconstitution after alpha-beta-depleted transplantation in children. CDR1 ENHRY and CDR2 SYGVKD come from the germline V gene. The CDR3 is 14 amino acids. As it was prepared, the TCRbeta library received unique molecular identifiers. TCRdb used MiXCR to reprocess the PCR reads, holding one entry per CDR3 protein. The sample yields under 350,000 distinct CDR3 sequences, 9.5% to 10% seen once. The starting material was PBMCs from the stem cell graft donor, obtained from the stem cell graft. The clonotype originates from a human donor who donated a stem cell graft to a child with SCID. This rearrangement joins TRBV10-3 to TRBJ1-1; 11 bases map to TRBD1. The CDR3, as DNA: TGTGCTTCGGGACAGGGGGATATGAACACTGAAGCTTTCTTT. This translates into CASGQGDMNTEAFF.